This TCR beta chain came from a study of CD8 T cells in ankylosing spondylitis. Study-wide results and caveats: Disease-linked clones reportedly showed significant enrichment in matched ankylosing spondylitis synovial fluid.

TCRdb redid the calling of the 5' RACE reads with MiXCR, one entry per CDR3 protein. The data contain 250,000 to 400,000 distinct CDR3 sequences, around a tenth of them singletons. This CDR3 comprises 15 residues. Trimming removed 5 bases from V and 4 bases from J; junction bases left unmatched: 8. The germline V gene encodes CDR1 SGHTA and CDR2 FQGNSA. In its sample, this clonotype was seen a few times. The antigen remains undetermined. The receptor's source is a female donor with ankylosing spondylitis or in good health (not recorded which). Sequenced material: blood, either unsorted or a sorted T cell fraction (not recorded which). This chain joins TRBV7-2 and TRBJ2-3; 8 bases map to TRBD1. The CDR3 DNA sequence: TGTGCCAGCAGCACTGGACAGGGCTTAGCAGATACGCAGTATTTT. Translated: CASSTGQGLADTQYF.